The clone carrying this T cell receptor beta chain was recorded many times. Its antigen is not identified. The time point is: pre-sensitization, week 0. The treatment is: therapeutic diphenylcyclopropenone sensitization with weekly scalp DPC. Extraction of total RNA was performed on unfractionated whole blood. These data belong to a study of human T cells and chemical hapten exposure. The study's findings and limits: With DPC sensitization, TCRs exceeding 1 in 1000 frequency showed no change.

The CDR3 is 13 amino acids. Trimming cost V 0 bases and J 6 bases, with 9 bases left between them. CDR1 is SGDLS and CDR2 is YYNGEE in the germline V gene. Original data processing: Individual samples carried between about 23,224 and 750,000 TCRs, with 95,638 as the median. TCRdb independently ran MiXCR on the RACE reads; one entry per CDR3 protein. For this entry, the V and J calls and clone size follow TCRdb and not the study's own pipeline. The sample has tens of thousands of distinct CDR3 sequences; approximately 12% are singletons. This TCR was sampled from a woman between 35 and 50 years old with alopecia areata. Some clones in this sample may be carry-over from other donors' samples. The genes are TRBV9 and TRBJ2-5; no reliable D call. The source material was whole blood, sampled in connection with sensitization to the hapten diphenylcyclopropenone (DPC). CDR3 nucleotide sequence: TGTGCCAGCAGCGTAGAGGGCAGTCAGACCCAGTACTTC. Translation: CASSVEGSQTQYF.